Only a few counts were recorded for the clone carrying this T cell receptor (beta chain). Its antigen is still unknown. TCRdb recomputed calls from the RT-PCR reads with MiXCR, one row per CDR3 protein. The sample shows 560,000 or so distinct CDR3 sequences, about 7.6% of them seen only once. V was clipped by 7 bases and J by 3 bases, with 13 bases between them. The CDR3 has 14 amino acids. The sample is drawn from a study of response to subunit inactivated influenza vaccine. The study, taken as a whole, reports: With each seasonal influenza vaccination, the authors suggested, few new T cells are recruited.

J is TRBJ1-5 and V is TRBV12-3 or TRBV12-4; a possible D gene is TRBD1 (5 bases). The receptor was isolated from a man in his fifties or sixties who received an inactivated influenza vaccine. This specimen consisted of PBMCs from blood, obtained about 24 months after vaccination. CDR3 nucleotides: TGTGCCAGCACCAAGCGGGGCCTCAATCAGCCCCAGCATTTT. This codes for CASTKRGLNQPQHF.